This record covers a single T cell receptor beta chain. Its antigen is currently unknown. This sample stems from a study of T cell responses to AZD1222 COVID-19 vaccine. Study-wide points: Baseline seropositivity occurred in only a handful of AZD1222 recipients. The donors showed a predominance of white British ancestry and of females, with possible underestimation of clonal diversity.

Germline CDR1 is MNHEY and CDR2 is SVGAGI. V gave up 6 bases and J gave up 5 bases, with 17 bases separating them. The CDR3 has 14 amino acids. TCRdb's copy holds only in-frame clones and misses some; the assay was immunoSEQ multiplex PCR. The sample records roughly 120,000 clones, approximately 86% being singletons. This receptor was obtained from an adult in good health. The rearrangement joins TRBV6-5 to TRBJ2-7, with D possibly TRBD1 on 7 matching bases. The material was peripheral blood, obtained on day 0 of MenACWY control vaccination. CDR3 sequence (DNA): TGTGCCAGCAGGCGCGCGGGCAGGGGGGACGAGCAGTACTTC. Translated, it gives CASRRAGRGDEQYF.